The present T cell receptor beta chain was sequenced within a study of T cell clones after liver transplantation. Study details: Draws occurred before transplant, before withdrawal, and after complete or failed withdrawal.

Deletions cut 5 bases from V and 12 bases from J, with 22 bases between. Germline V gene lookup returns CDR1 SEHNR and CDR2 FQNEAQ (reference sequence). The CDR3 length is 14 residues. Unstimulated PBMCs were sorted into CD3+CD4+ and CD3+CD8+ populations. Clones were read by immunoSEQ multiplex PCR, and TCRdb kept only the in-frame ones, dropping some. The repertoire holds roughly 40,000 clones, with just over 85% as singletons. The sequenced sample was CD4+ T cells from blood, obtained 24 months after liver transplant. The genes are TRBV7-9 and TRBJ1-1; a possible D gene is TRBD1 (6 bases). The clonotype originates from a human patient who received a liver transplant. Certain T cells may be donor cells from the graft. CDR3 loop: CASSAETGLGYTFF. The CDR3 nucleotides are TGTGCCAGCAGCGCAGAAACAGGGTTGGGTTATACTTTCTTT.